The 16 T cell receptor beta chains below were found in one sample sequenced in a study of post-analysis software for immune sequencing data (dated by TCRdb to the mid-2010s). The time point label for this specimen denotes: second blood draw from one MS patient after hematopoietic stem cell transplantation. Libraries were prepared through PCR. Reads for this sample came from an Illumina HiSeq 2500. To reduce PCR and sequencing biases, unique molecular identifiers were built into the TCR beta cDNA libraries. Through fastp at Q25 and MiXCR, TCRdb rebuilt clones from the public reads, retaining in-frame beta chains. Each entry is one CDR3 protein sequence, shown with its most common DNA and genes. For this sample the table gives 150,000 to 200,000 distinct CDR3 sequences, of which around 36% were detected only once. The ten largest clones capture under 30% of the sample. The sample consisted of blood, taken after autologous hematopoietic stem cell transplantation. The source of these receptors is a girl under 18 with multiple sclerosis. Donor details come from another sample of the same person, matched by shared clones.

The table lists this clonotype with a few counts. The V gene is TRBV20-1, the J gene TRBJ2-7; either TRBD1 or TRBD2 may fit D (5 bases each). Germline lookup yields CDR1 DFQATT and CDR2 SNEGSKA (reference sequence). V was pared by 6 bases and J by 6 bases, with 21 bases between. There are 14 residues in the CDR3. CDR3: CSAGRGAGYVEQYF. CDR3 DNA sequence: TGCAGTGCCGGCCGAGGGGCGGGTTATGTCGAGCAGTACTTC.

This clonotype was seen only a few times. The J gene is TRBJ2-7, the V gene TRBV24-1, with 7 bases aligning to TRBD1. CDR3 length: 15 residues. V shed 4 bases and J 2 bases; nucleotides not matched to a gene: 7. Germline CDR1 and CDR2: KGHDR and SFDVKD. CDR3 in amino acids: CATSDVRGKTYEQYF. The CDR3 nucleotides read TGTGCCACCAGTGACGTCAGGGGGAAGACCTACGAGCAGTACTTC.

V gene TRBV28 combines with J gene TRBJ2-4; 7 bases match TRBD2. From germline, CDR1 is MDHEN and CDR2 SYDVKM. The CDR3 contains 18 residues. The J segment lost 2 bases and the V segment lost 5 bases, leaving 15 bases of the junction unmatched. CDR3 region: CASSGVGGVAFPKNIQYF. DNA of the CDR3: TGTGCCAGCAGTGGAGTTGGGGGGGTGGCCTTTCCCAAAAACATTCAGTACTTC. The variable domain in full, completed from reference TRBV28 and TRBJ2-4, reads DVKVTQSSRYLVKRTGEKVFLECVQDMDHENMFWYRQDPGLGLRLIYFSYDVKMKEKGDIPEGYSVSREKKERFSLILESASTNQTSMYLCASSGVGGVAFPKNIQYFGAGTRLSVL.

This clonotype occurred a few times. This chain uses TRBV20-1 with TRBJ2-5; 11 bases are a match to TRBD2. V lost 5 bases and J lost 5; bases outside the gene matches: 10. The CDR3 consists of 15 residues. The V gene's germline CDR1 is DFQATT and CDR2 SNEGSKA (reference sequence). CDR3 nucleotide sequence: TGCAGTGCTGAGCCACTAGCGGGGGTTCGGGAGACCCAGTACTTC. This translates into CSAEPLAGVRETQYF.

This clonotype was seen a few times. The chain recombines TRBV20-1 with TRBJ2-1; the match to TRBD2 covers 11 bases. This CDR3 comprises 13 residues. Losses at the gene ends were 5 bases for V and 8 bases for J; bases not matched to a gene: 5. CDR1 is DFQATT and CDR2 is SNEGSKA in the germline V gene (reference sequence). CDR3 sequence: CSALELAGDEQFF. The CDR3, as DNA: TGCAGTGCTCTAGAACTAGCGGGAGATGAGCAGTTCTTC.

The rearrangement uses TRBV28 and TRBJ2-5; TRBD1 matches 9 bases. Trimming took 1 base from V and 11 from J; bases not matched to a gene: 8. Germline CDR1 and CDR2: MDHEN and SYDVKM. The CDR3 covers 14 residues. Here the CDR3 DNA reads TGTGCCAGCAGTTTATCGGTACAGGGGGCGGTGCAGTACTTC. Protein product: CASSLSVQGAVQYF. Full variable domain (remainder filled in from reference TRBV28 and TRBJ2-5): DVKVTQSSRYLVKRTGEKVFLECVQDMDHENMFWYRQDPGLGLRLIYFSYDVKMKEKGDIPEGYSVSREKKERFSLILESASTNQTSMYLCASSLSVQGAVQYFGPGTRLLVL.

V gene TRBV6-5 combines with J gene TRBJ2-1; 7 nucleotides align to TRBD1. The germline CDR1 and CDR2 sequences are MNHEY and SVGAGI. The CDR3 runs 14 residues. After removal of 5 bases from V and 6 bases from J, the junction contained 7 bases not matched to a gene. The CDR3 loop is CASSRRDSPNEQFF. The CDR3 DNA reads as TGTGCCAGCAGTCGCAGGGACAGCCCCAATGAGCAGTTCTTC.

This clonotype has more than one count but fewer than ten. A much larger clonotype is one base distant, so this may be a read error. This sequence joins TRBV6-6 and TRBJ1-2; D possibly corresponds to TRBD1 (6 bases). Germline V gene sequence: CDR1 MNHNY, CDR2 SVGAGI (reference sequence). This CDR3 has 13 residues. V lost 4 bases, J lost 3 bases, and 9 bases lay in between. CDR3 nucleotide sequence: TGTGCCAGCAGTTCGGACAGTTACTATGGCTACACCTTC. Residues: CASSSDSYYGYTF.

The table lists this clonotype with a few counts. V and J are TRBV29-1 and TRBJ1-2, with 8 bases that match TRBD1. There are 16 residues in the CDR3. Per germline, CDR1 SQVTM and CDR2 ANQGSEA. The V gene end was trimmed by 6 bases and the J gene end by 0 bases; junction bases not matched to a gene: 12. In DNA, the CDR3 is TGCAGCGTAGATACCTTCGGACAGGGAGCTAACTATGGCTACACCTTC. Its translation: CSVDTFGQGANYGYTF. Drawing the rest from reference TRBV29-1 and TRBJ1-2, the complete variable domain is SAVISQKPSRDICQRGTSLTIQCQVDSQVTMMFWYRQQPGQSLTLIATANQGSEATYESGFVIDKFPISRPNLTFSTLTVSNMSPEDSSIYLCSVDTFGQGANYGYTFGSGTRLTVV.

This chain uses TRBV30 with TRBJ1-1; unclear D gene. V was shortened by 0 bases and J by 2 bases, with 10 bases between the two germline ends. The CDR3 extends over 14 amino acids. The germline V gene encodes CDR1 GTSNPN and CDR2 SVGIG (reference sequence). CDR3 region: CAWSVLTPNTEAFF. The CDR3 DNA reads as TGTGCCTGGAGTGTACTAACCCCTAACACTGAAGCTTTCTTT.

This sequence joins TRBV27 and TRBJ2-5; D perhaps matches TRBD2 (7 bases). Trimming pared 6 bases from V and 4 bases from J, leaving 24 bases between. CDR1 is MNHEY, CDR2 SMNVEV, per germline (reference sequence). The CDR3 has 17 residues. The CDR3: CASSPSWPGGGVETQYF. The DNA of the CDR3 is TGTGCCAGCAGCCCATCGTGGCCGGGGGGCGGGGTAGAGACCCAGTACTTC.

Only a few counts were recorded for this clonotype. The rearrangement joins TRBV29-1 to TRBJ2-3, with 8 bases aligning to TRBD2. Germline CDR1 reads SQVTM; CDR2 reads ANQGSEA. Trimming cost V 6 bases and J 4 bases; bases outside gene matches: 6. The CDR3 has 13 residues. The CDR3 is CSVQIAGPDTQYF. CDR3 DNA: TGCAGCGTCCAGATAGCGGGGCCAGATACGCAGTATTTT.

The gene calls are TRBV7-2 and TRBJ1-5, with D perhaps TRBD1 (6 bases). The tail of the sequence fits TRBJ2-3 better, so the J call may be wrong. Germline V gene data show CDR1 as SGHTA and CDR2 as FQGNSA. The CDR3 length is 14 residues. CDR3 region: CASSLTGLEQPQYF. The CDR3 DNA follows: TGTGCCAGCAGCTTAACAGGGTTGGAACAGCCCCAGTATTTT.

This clonotype was observed many times. The V gene is TRBV24-1, the J gene TRBJ2-3; 10 nucleotides agree with TRBD2. This CDR3 has 17 residues. Germline V lookup: CDR1 KGHDR, CDR2 SFDVKD. The junction had 9 bases not matched to a gene; V was cut back by 3 bases and J by 4 bases. The DNA of the CDR3 is TGTGCCACCAGTGATCCCTTTAGCGGGAGGAACGCAGATACGCAGTATTTT. Translation: CATSDPFSGRNADTQYF.

For the CDR3, the DNA is TGTGCCAGCAGTCCCGCGGACAGCACTAATCTTAACCCCCAGTTCTTC. Its translation: CASSPADSTNLNPQFF. The chain links TRBV28 to TRBJ2-1; D possibly corresponds to TRBD1 (6 bases). Germline values: CDR1 MDHEN, CDR2 SYDVKM. V was cut by 5 bases and J by 13 bases, with 27 bases left in between. CDR3 length equals 16 residues.

Of note for this clonotype: A much larger clone sits a single nucleotide away, making a read error possible. The V and J genes are TRBV29-1 and TRBJ1-2; D ambiguous. Trimming stripped 4 bases from V and 0 bases from J, with 9 bases between. The CDR3 contains 13 residues. Germline CDR1 is SQVTM and CDR2 is ANQGSEA. In DNA, the CDR3 is TGCAGCGTTGGCACGGAGGCTAACTATGGCTACACCTTC. Translation gives CSVGTEANYGYTF.